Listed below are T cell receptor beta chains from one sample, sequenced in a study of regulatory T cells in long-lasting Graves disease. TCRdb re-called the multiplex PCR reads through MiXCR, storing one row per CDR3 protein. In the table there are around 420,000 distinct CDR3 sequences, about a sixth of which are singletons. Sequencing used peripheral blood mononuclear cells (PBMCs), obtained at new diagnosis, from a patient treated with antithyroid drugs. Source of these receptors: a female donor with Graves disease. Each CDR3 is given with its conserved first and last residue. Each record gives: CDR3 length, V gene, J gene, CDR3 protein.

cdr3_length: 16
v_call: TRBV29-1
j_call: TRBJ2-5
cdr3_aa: CSVFSLAGGKQETQYF

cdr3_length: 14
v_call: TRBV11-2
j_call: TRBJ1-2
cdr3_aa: CASSSADLNYGYTF

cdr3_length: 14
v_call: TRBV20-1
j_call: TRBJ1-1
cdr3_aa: CSARSRVLGTEAFF

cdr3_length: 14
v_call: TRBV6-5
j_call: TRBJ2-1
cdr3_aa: CASSYSPQGGEQFF

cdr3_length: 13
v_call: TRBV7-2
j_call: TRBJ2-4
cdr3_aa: CASSFDRENIQYF

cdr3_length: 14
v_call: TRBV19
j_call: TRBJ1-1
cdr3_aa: CASIWRGQVTEAFF

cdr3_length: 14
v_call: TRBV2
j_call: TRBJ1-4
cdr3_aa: CASSEGQANEKLFF

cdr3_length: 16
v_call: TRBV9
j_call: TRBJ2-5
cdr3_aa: CASSGRTGGGGETQYF

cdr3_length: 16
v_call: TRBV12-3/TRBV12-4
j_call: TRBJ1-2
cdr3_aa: CTSSPWTAKAYYGYTF

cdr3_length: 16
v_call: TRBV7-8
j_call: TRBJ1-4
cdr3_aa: CASSLLSGQGGEKLFF

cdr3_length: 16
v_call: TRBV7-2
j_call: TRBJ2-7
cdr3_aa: CASSLQSAAVVGEQYF

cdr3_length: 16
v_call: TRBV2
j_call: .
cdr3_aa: CASTPEGLLGTDTQHF

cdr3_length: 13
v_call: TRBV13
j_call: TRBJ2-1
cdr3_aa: CASSVRDPNEQFF

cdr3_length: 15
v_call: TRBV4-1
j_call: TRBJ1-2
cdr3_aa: CASSPGRGPNYGYTF

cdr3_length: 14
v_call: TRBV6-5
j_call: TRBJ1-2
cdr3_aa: CASSYQGQGVGYTF

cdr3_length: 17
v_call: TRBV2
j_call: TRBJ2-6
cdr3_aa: CASTPTGGVSRANVLTF

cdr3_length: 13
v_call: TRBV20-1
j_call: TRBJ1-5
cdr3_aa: CSATRQTNQPQHF

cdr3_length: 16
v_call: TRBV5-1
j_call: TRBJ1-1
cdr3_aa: CASSPVGRRRTTEAFF

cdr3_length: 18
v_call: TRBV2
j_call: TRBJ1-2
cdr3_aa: CASRPAGTGKDANYGYTF

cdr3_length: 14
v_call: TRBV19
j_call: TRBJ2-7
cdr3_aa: CASSIGGRTYEQYF

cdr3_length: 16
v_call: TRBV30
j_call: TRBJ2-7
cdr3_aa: CAWKHGPVQRTYEQYF

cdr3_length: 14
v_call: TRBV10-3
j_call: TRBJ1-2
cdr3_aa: CAISESVDFYGYTF

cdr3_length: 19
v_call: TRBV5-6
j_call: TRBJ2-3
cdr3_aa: CASSPENWGLAGSTDTQYF

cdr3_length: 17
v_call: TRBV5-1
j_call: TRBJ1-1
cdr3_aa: CASSLDFESGMNTEAFF

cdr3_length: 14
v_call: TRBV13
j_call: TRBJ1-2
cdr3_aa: CASSLWTGDPGYTF

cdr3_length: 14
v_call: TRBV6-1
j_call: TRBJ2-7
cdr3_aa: CASLYPGEGNEQYF

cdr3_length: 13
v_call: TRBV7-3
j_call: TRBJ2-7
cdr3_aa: CASSSSGGSEQYF

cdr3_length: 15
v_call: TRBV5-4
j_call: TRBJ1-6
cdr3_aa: CASSNLQWGSSPLHF

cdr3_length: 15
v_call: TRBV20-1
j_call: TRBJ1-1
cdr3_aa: CSARDRSSRNTEAFF

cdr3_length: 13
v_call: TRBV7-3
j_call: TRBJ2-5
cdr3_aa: CASSSQPDETQYF

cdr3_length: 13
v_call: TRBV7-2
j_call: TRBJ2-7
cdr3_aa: CASSLDLQGEQYF

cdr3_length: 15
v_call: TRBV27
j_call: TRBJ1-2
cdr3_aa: CASSLVWGQDYGYTF

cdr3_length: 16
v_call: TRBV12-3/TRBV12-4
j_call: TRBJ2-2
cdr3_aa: CASSPGTSGDTGELFF

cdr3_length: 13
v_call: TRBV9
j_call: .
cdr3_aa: CASSVGAWETQYF

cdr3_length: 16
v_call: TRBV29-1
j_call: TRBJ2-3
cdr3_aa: CSVRGGDKYGTDTQYF

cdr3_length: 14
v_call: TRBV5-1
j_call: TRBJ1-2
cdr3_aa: CASRADRANYGYTF

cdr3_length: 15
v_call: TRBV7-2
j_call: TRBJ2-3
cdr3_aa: CASSLVRPPTDTQYF

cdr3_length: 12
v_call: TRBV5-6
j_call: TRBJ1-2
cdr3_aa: CASSPGKYGYTF

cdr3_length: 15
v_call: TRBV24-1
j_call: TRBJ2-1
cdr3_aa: CATSDSSGRADEQFF

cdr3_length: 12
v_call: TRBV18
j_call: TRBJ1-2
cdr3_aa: CASSPTDYGYTF

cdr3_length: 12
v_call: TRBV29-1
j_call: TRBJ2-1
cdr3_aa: CSVGDSDNEQFF

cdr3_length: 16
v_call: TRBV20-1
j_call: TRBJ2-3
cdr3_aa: CSAGQGTTTYTDTQYF

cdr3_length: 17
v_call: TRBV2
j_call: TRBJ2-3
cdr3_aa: CASSERGTGQPGIRQYF

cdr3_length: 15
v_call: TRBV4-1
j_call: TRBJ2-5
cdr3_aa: CASSRVTGKEETQYF

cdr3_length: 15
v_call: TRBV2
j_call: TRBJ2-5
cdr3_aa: CASKIGTSGQETQYF

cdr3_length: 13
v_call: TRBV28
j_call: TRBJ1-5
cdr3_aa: CASSLPDPTPQHF